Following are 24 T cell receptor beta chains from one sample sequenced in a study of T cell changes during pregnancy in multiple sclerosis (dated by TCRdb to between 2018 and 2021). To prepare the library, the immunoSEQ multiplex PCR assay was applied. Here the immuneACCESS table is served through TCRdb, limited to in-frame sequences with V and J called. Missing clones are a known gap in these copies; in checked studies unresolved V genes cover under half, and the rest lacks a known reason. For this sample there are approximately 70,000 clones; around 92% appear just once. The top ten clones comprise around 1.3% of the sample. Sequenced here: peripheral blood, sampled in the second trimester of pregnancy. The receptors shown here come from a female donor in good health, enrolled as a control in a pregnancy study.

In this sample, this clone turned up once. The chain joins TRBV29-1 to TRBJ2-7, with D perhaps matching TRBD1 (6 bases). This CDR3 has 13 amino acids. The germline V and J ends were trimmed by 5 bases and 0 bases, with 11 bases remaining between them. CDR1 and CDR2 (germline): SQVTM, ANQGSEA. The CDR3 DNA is TGCAGCGTTACAGGGCTATTCTCCTACGAGCAGTACTTC. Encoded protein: CSVTGLFSYEQYF.

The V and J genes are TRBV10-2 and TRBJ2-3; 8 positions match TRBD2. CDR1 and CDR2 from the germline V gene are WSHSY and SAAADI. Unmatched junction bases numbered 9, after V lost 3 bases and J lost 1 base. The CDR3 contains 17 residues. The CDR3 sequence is CASSEGGGLLGTDTQYF. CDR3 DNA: TGCGCCAGCAGTGAAGGCGGGGGGCTTCTGGGCACAGATACGCAGTATTTT.

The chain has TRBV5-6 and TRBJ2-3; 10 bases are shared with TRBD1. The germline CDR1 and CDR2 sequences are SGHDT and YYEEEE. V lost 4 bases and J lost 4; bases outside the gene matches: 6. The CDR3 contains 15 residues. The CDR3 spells CASSRDRGQADTQYF. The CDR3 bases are TGTGCCAGCAGCCGCGACAGGGGGCAGGCAGATACGCAGTATTTT. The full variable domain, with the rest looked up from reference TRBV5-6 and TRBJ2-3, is DAGVTQSPTHLIKTRGQQVTLRCSPKSGHDTVSWYQQALGQGPQFIFQYYEEEERQRGNFPDRFSGHQFPNYSSELNVNALLLGDSALYLCASSRDRGQADTQYFGPGTRLTVL.

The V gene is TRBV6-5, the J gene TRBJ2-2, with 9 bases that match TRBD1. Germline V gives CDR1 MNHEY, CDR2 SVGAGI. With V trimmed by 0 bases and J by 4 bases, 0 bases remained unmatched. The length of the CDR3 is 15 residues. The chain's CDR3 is CASSYSGQGTGELFF. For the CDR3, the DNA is TGTGCCAGCAGTTACTCGGGACAGGGCACCGGGGAGCTGTTTTTT.

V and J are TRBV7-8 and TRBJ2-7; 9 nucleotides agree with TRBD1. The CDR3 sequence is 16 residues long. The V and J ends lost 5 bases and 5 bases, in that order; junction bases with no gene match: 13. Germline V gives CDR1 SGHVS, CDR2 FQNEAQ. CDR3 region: CASSLEAGTGLHEQYF. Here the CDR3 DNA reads TGTGCCAGCAGCCTCGAAGCCGGGACAGGGCTTCACGAGCAGTACTTC.

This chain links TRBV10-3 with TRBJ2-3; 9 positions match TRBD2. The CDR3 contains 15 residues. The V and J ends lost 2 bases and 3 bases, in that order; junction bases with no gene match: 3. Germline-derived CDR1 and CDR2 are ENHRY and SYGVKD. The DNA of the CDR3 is TGTGCCATCAGTGAGGGCGGGGGGGGAACAGATACGCAGTATTTT. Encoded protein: CAISEGGGGTDTQYF.

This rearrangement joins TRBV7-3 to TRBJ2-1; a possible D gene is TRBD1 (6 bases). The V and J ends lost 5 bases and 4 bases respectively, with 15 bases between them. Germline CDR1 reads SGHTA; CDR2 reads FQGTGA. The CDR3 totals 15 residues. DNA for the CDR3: TGTGCCAGCAGCAGGAGGACAGCAGGTTACAATGAGCAGTTCTTC. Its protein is CASSRRTAGYNEQFF.

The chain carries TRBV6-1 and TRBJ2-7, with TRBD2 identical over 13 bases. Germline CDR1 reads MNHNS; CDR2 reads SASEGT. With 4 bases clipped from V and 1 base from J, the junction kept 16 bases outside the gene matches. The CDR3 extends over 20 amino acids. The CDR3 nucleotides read TGTGCCAGCAGTGGGAGGACGGGAAGGACTAGCGGGGGATTTTCCTACGAGCAGTACTTC. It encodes CASSGRTGRTSGGFSYEQYF.

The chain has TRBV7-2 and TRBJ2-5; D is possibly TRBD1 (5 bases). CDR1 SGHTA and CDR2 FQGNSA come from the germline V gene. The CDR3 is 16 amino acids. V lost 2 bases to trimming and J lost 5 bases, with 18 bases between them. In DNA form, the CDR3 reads TGTGCCAGCAGCTTAAACGGCAGGGCAATCCGGGAGACCCAGTACTTC. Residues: CASSLNGRAIRETQYF.

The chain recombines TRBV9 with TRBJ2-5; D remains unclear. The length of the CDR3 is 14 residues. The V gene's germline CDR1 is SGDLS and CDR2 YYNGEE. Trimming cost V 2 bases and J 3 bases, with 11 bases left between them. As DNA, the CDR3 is TGTGCCAGCAGCGTGACGTTCCGGGAAGAGACCCAGTACTTC. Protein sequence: CASSVTFREETQYF. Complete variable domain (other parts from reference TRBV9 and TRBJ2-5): DSGVTQTPKHLITATGQRVTLRCSPRSGDLSVYWYQQSLDQGLQFLIQYYNGEERAKGNILERFSAQQFPDLHSELNLSSLELGDSALYFCASSVTFREETQYFGPGTRLLVL.

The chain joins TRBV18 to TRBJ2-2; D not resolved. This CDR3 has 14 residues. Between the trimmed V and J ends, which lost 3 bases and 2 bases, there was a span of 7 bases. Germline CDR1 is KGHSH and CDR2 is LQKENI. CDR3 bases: TGTGCCAGCTCACCGGCGGAAAACACCGGGGAGCTGTTTTTT. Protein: CASSPAENTGELFF.

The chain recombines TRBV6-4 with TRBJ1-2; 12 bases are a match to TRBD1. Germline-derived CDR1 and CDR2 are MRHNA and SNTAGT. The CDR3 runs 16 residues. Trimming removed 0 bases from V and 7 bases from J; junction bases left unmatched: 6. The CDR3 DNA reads TGTGCCAGCAGTGACTCTCCGGGACAGGGGGCGAGTGGCTACACCTTC. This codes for CASSDSPGQGASGYTF.

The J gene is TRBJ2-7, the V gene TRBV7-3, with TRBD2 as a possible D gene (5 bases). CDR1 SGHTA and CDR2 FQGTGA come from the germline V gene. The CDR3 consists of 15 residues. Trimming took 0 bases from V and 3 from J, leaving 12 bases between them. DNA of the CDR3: TGTGCCAGCAGCTTAACCCGGGAAAGTCTCTACGAGCAGTACTTC. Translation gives CASSLTRESLYEQYF.

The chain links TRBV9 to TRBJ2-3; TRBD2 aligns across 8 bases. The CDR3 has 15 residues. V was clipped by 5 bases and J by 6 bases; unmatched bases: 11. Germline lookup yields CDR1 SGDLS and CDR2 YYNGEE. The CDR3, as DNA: TGTGCCAGCAGTATAAGCGGGGGAGGATCCGATACGCAGTATTTT. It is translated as CASSISGGGSDTQYF.

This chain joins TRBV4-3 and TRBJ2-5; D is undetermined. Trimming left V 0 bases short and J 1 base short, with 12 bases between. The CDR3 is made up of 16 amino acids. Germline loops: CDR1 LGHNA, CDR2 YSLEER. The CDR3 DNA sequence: TGCGCCAGCAGCCAAGATTTGGTAGCCTTCCAAGAGACCCAGTACTTC. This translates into CASSQDLVAFQETQYF.

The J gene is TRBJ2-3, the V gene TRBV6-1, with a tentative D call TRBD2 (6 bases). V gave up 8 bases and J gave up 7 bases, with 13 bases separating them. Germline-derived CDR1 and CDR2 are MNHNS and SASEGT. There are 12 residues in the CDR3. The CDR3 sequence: CASGRGPNTQYF. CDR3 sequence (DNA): TGTGCCAGCGGGCGGGGCCCGAATACGCAGTATTTT.

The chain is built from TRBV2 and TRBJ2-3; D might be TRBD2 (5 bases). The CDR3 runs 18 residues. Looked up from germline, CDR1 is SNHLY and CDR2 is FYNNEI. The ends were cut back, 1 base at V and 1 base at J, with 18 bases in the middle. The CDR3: CASSEVGGGPRGTDTQYF. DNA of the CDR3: TGTGCCAGCAGTGAAGTGGGCGGCGGCCCGAGGGGCACAGATACGCAGTATTTT.

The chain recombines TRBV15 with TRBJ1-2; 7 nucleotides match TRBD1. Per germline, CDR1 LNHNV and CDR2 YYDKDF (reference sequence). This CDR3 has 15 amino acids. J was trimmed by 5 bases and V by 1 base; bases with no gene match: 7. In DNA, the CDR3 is TGTGCCACCAGCAGAGGACAGGGACTAGGTTATGGCTACACCTTC. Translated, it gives CATSRGQGLGYGYTF.

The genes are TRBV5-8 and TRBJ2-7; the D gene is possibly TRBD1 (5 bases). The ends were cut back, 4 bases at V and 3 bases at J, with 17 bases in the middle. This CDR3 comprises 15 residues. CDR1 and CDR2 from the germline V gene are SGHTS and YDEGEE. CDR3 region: CASSRLEPGNYEQYF. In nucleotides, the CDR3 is TGTGCCAGCAGCCGATTAGAACCAGGGAACTACGAGCAGTACTTC.

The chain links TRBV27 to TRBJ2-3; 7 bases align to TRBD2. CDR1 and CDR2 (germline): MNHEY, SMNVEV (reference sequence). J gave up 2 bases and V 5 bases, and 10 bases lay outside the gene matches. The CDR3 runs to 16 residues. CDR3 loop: CASSPGTTRFTDTQYF. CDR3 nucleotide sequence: TGTGCCAGCAGTCCCGGGACTACCAGATTCACAGATACGCAGTATTTT.

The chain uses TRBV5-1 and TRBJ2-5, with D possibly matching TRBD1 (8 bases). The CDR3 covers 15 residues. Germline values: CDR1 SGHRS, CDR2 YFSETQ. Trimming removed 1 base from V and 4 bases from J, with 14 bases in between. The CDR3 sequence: CASSLYTGGGETQYF. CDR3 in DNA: TGCGCCAGCAGCTTGTATACAGGGGGGGGAGAGACCCAGTACTTC.

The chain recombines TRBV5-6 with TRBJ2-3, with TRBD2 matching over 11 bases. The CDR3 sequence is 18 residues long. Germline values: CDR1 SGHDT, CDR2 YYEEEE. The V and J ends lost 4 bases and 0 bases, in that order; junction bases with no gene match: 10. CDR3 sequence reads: CASSLISGGAVSTDTQYF. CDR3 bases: TGTGCCAGCAGCCTCATTAGCGGGGGGGCGGTGAGCACAGATACGCAGTATTTT.

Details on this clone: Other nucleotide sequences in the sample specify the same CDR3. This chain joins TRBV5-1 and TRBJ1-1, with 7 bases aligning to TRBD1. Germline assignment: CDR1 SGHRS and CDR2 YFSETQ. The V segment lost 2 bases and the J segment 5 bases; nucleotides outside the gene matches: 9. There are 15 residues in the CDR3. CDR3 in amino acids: CASSLLPGGETEAFF. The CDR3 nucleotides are TGCGCCAGCAGCTTACTCCCAGGGGGAGAAACTGAAGCTTTCTTT.

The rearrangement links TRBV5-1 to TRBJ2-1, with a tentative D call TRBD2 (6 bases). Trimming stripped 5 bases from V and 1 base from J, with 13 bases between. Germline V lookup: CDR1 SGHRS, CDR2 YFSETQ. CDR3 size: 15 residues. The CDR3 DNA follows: TGCGCCAGCAGTCGGGAGTCCCCGTCCTACAATGAGCAGTTCTTC. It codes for CASSRESPSYNEQFF. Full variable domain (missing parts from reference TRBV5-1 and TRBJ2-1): KAGVTQTPRYLIKTRGQQVTLSCSPISGHRSVSWYQQTPGQGLQFLFEYFSETQRNKGNFPGRFSGRQFSNSRSEMNVSTLELGDSALYLCASSRESPSYNEQFFGPGTRLTVL.